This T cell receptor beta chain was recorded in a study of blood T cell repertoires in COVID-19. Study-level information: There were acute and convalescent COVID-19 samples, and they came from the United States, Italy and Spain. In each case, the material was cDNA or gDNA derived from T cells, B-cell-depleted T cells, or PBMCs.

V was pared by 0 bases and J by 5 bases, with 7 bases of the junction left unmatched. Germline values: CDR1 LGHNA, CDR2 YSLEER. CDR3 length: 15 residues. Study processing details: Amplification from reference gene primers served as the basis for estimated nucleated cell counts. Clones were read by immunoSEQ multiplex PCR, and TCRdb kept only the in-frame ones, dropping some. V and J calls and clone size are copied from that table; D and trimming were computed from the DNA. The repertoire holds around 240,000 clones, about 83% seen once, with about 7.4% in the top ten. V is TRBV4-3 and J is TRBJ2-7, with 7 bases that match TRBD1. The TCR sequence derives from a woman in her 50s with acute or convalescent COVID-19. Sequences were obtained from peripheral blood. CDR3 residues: CASSQDNRGRNEQYF. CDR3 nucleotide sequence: TGCGCCAGCAGCCAAGATAACAGGGGACGGAACGAGCAGTACTTC.